This TCR beta chain appears in the sequencing data of a study of T cells after yellow fever vaccination. TCRdb called the 5' RACE reads again in MiXCR, with one record for every CDR3 protein. Of 50,000 or so distinct CDR3 sequences in the sample, around 7% were seen once. Source: CD8+ T cells sorted from PBMCs, taken on the day of the first yellow fever vaccination. This clonotype originated in a man aged 18-30 years who received the YFV17D yellow fever vaccine.

DNA of the CDR3: TGTGCCAGCAGCTGGTGCGGGGGGCGGGATGAGCAGTTCTTC. Translated, it gives CASSWCGGRDEQFF. The genes are TRBV5-4 and TRBJ2-1; TRBD2 agrees at 8 bases. CDR3 length: 14 residues. Looked up from germline, CDR1 is SGHNT and CDR2 is YYREEE (reference sequence). V was pared by 3 bases and J by 8 bases, with 7 bases of the junction left unmatched. Drawing the rest from reference TRBV5-4 and TRBJ2-1, the complete variable domain is ETGVTQSPTHLIKTRGQQVTLRCSSQSGHNTVSWYQQALGQGPQFIFQYYREEENGRGNFPPRFSGLQFPNYSSELNVNALELDDSALYLCASSWCGGRDEQFFGPGTRLTVL.